The sequence of this T cell receptor beta chain was determined in a study of T cell responses to AZD1222 COVID-19 vaccine. This CDR3 is 16 amino acids long. The V gene's germline CDR1 is LNHDA and CDR2 SQIVND (reference sequence). V was clipped by 3 bases and J by 2 bases; unmatched bases: 5. Only in-frame clones appear in the TCRdb table, and some are missing; sequencing was by immunoSEQ multiplex PCR. The profile covers some 120,000 clones, with roughly 85% appearing a single time and roughly 4.4% taken by the ten largest. Details on this clone: Its cognate antigen is unknown.

Findings of the study overall: It was only after the peak T cell response that any repertoires were sampled.

The sequenced sample was peripheral blood, obtained 28 days after the second AZD1222 dose. This chain joins TRBV19 and TRBJ1-1; TRBD1 agrees at 11 bases. This receptor was obtained from an adult who received the AZD1222 COVID-19 vaccine. The CDR3: CASSIGQGAANTEAFF. The DNA of the CDR3 is TGTGCCAGTAGTATTGGACAGGGGGCTGCAAACACTGAAGCTTTCTTT.